This T cell receptor beta chain came from a study of Graves' ophthalmopathy and Graves' hyperthyroidism. Overall study results and limits: Most clonotypes expanded in thyroid above 0.001 frequency were present in blood too.

As concerns this clonotype: What it binds is unknown.

RNA served as the template for amplifying TCR beta CDR3 regions. Second-round multiplex PCR followed a first-round RT-PCR using HTBI primers. TCRdb called the multiplex PCR reads again in MiXCR, with one record for every CDR3 protein. Seen here are about 48,000 distinct CDR3 sequences, 50% observed once, and the top ten hold approximately 20%. Ophthalmopathic donors had moderate-to-severe activity, CAS ≥3 and NOSPECS ≥4, with disease that had lasted under 3 months. The sequencing input was peripheral blood. The clonotype was recovered from an adult man with Graves' ophthalmopathy.

The CDR3 DNA follows: TGTGCCAGCAGCTTAGATACTTCTCGGGGCGGAGAGACCCAGTACTTC. It encodes CASSLDTSRGGETQYF. This chain uses TRBV7-6 with TRBJ2-5; the D gene could be TRBD1 or TRBD2 (5 bases each). V was clipped by 1 base and J by 4 bases, with 16 bases between them. This CDR3 is 16 amino acids long. Germline V lookup: CDR1 SGHVS, CDR2 FNYEAQ. Drawing the rest from reference TRBV7-6 and TRBJ2-5, the complete variable domain is GAGVSQSPRYKVTKRGQDVALRCDPISGHVSLYWYRQALGQGPEFLTYFNYEAQQDKSGLPNDRFSAERPEGSISTLTIQRTEQRDSAMYRCASSLDTSRGGETQYFGPGTRLLVL.